The rows below give T cell receptor beta chains drawn from one sample of a study of cytomegalovirus exposure and HLA in healthy donors. Only in-frame clones appear in the TCRdb table, and some are missing; sequencing was by immunoSEQ multiplex PCR. The data hold 100,000 to 120,000 clones, with approximately 89% observed a single time. The sequenced sample was PBMCs. These receptors came from a woman between 18 and 30 years old in good health and CMV-seronegative. The CDR3 runs from the conserved cysteine through the conserved F or W. A D gene is named only where the DNA matches it firmly. Rows may omit the clone size; those that give it use once, few, many or a size class.

d_gene	len	abundance	j_gene	v_gene	CDR3nt	CDR3aa
TRBD1	15	once	TRBJ1-4	TRBV6-5	TGTGCCAGCAGTTACGCAGGGACAGGGAGAGAAAAACTGTTTTTT	CASSYAGTGREKLFF
.	15	.	TRBJ2-1	TRBV5-1	TGCGCCAGCAGCTTCCTTAACATAGCGGTAAATGAGCAGTTCTTC	CASSFLNIAVNEQFF
.	13	.	TRBJ1-3	TRBV30	TGTGCCTCCCACGCGGGCTCTGGAAACACCATATATTTT	CASHAGSGNTIYF
.	14	.	TRBJ2-3	TRBV7-3	TGTGCCAGCAGCGACCTCGGGGGCACAGATACGCAGTATTTT	CASSDLGGTDTQYF
.	16	.	TRBJ2-3	TRBV7-8	TGTGCCAGCAGCGGACGAAGAGGGCCTAGCACAGATACGCAGTATTTT	CASSGRRGPSTDTQYF
.	15	.	TRBJ2-2	TRBV29-1	TGCAGCGTTCCGGTGACAGCGACTAACACCGGGGAGCTGTTTTTT	CSVPVTATNTGELFF
TRBD2	16	.	TRBJ2-3	TRBV28	TGTGCCAGCAGCCCCTTGGGGGCGGGAGGGCCCGATACGCAGTATTTT	CASSPLGAGGPDTQYF
TRBD2	14	.	TRBJ2-1	TRBV30	TGTGCCTGGGGGACTAGCGGGGCCTACAATGAGCAGTTCTTC	CAWGTSGAYNEQFF
TRBD2	16	.	TRBJ2-7	TRBV4-1	TGCGCCAGCAGCCAAGATGAACGCGGGGGGGCTTACGAGCAGTACTTC	CASSQDERGGAYEQYF
.	16	.	TRBJ1-3	TRBV10-3	TGTGCCATCAGTGAGTCGAGAGCCGACTCTGGAAACACCATATATTTT	CAISESRADSGNTIYF
.	12	once	TRBJ1-1	TRBV15	TGTGCCACCAGCAGACCTGACAGCGAAGCTTTCTTT	CATSRPDSEAFF
.	14	once	TRBJ2-4	TRBV5-6	TGTGCCAGCAGCCTAACTCCACAGGTGGACATTCAGTACTTC	CASSLTPQVDIQYF
TRBD2	16	.	TRBJ2-3	TRBV6-4	TGTGCCAGCAGTGACGACGGGACTAGCGGCACAGATACGCAGTATTTT	CASSDDGTSGTDTQYF
TRBD1	16	.	TRBJ1-2	TRBV18	TGTGCCAGCTCAACTGGACAGGGGACCCTTGTGGGTGGCTACACCTTC	CASSTGQGTLVGGYTF
.	12	.	TRBJ2-2	TRBV9	TGTGCCAGCAGCGGCGGCACCGGGGAGCTGTTTTTT	CASSGGTGELFF
.	15	.	TRBJ2-2	TRBV9	TGTGCCAGCAGCGTAGAGCGGATCTACACCGGGGAGCTGTTTTTT	CASSVERIYTGELFF
TRBD1	14	.	TRBJ1-1	TRBV19	TGTGCCAGTAGTACCGGACAGGGTTGGACTGAAGCTTTCTTT	CASSTGQGWTEAFF
.	12	.	TRBJ1-1	TRBV5-6	TGTGCCAGCAGATTATCTAGGCCGGAAGCTTTCTTT	CASRLSRPEAFF
TRBD1	15	.	TRBJ1-2	TRBV18	TGTGCCAGCTCACCCCGACAGGGAGGATCGACTGGCTACACCTTC	CASSPRQGGSTGYTF
TRBD1	17	once	TRBJ1-4	TRBV15	TGTGCCACCAGCAGAGGAAACAGGGGGCGAACTAATGAAAAACTGTTTTTT	CATSRGNRGRTNEKLFF
.	12	few	TRBJ2-7	TRBV28	TGTGCCAGCAGCCCGCCCGTTCGGAGGCAGTACTTC	CASSPPVRRQYF
TRBD2	16	.	TRBJ2-7	TRBV7-6	TGTGCCAGCAGCTTAGCCCTGGGGGGGGAGGTTTACGAGCAGTACTTC	CASSLALGGEVYEQYF
.	12	.	TRBJ1-1	TRBV19	TGTGCCAGTAGTATTGGAGGGGCTGAAGCTTTCTTT	CASSIGGAEAFF
.	15	.	TRBJ2-1	TRBV28	TGTGCCAGCAGCCCTTATGGGGGGGCCTCTAATGAGCAGTTCTTC	CASSPYGGASNEQFF
TRBD1	14	.	TRBJ2-5	TRBV18	TGTGCCAGCTCCCCCAAGACAGGGGAAGAGACCCAGTACTTC	CASSPKTGEETQYF
.	14	.	TRBJ1-3	TRBV6-6	TGTGCCAGCAGTTACGTGGGGCTTGGAAACACCATATATTTT	CASSYVGLGNTIYF
.	18	.	TRBJ1-1	TRBV5-1	TGCGCCAGCAGCTTTTGGGGAGGTGGTCCGAACGGAAACACTGAAGCTTTCTTT	CASSFWGGGPNGNTEAFF
.	14	.	TRBJ2-7	TRBV6-5	TGTGCCAGCAGGGGAGAATTGGACTCCTACGAGCAGTACTTC	CASRGELDSYEQYF
.	14	.	TRBJ2-7	TRBV11-2	TGTGCCAGCAGCTTAGAAGCGGAAACCTACGAGCAGTACTTC	CASSLEAETYEQYF
.	16	.	TRBJ2-6	TRBV28	TGTGCCAGCAGTTTATCGGCAGGCTCTGGGGCCAACGTCCTGACTTTC	CASSLSAGSGANVLTF
.	17	.	TRBJ2-7	TRBV18	TGTGCCAGCTCACCGGTTCGCCGGGACAAAAGCTCCTACGAGCAGTACTTC	CASSPVRRDKSSYEQYF
.	13	.	TRBJ1-2	TRBV6-5	TGTGCCAGCAGTTACGGAGAGTCCTATGGCTACACCTTC	CASSYGESYGYTF
TRBD1	14	.	TRBJ1-4	TRBV7-8	TGTGCCAGCAGCTTAGGGGACAGACACGAAAAACTGTTTTTT	CASSLGDRHEKLFF
TRBD1	15	.	TRBJ2-7	TRBV28	TGTGCCAGCAGTGTAGTCGGGACAGGAGGGATCGAGCAGTACTTC	CASSVVGTGGIEQYF
.	14	.	TRBJ1-2	TRBV7-2	TGTGCCAGCAGCTTAAAGGCGGTTTCCGATGGCTACACCTTC	CASSLKAVSDGYTF
TRBD2	15	.	TRBJ2-7	TRBV7-2	TGTGCCAGCAGCTCACTAGCGGGGGTACCCTACGAGCAGTACTTC	CASSSLAGVPYEQYF
.	15	.	TRBJ2-7	TRBV12-5	TGTGCTAGTGGTCCCCCCCGACAGGACCTCTACGAGCAGTACTTC	CASGPPRQDLYEQYF
TRBD1	17	.	TRBJ2-7	TRBV19	TGTGCCAGTAGTATAATGCAGGGGGCTGCAAAGGCCTACGAGCAGTACTTC	CASSIMQGAAKAYEQYF